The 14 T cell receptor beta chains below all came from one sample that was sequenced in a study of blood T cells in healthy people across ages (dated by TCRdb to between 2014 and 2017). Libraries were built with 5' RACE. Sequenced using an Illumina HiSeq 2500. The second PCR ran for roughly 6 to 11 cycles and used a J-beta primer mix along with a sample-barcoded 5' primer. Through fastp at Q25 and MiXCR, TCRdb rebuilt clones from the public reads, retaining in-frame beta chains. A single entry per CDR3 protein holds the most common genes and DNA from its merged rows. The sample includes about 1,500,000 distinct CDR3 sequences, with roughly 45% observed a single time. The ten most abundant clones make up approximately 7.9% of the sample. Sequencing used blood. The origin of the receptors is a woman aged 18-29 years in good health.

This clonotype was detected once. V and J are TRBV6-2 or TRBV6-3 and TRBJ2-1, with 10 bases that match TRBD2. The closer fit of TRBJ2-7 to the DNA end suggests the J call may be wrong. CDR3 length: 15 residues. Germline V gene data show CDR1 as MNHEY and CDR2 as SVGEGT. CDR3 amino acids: CASSWTSGHYNEQYF. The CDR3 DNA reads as TGTGCCAGCAGTTGGACTAGCGGACACTACAATGAGCAGTACTTC.

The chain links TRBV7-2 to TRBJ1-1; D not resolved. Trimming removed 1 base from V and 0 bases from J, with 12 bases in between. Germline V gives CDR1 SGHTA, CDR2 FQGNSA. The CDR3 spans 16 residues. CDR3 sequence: CASSLVVKGMNTEAFF. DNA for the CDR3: TGTGCCAGCAGCTTAGTAGTAAAAGGGATGAACACTGAAGCTTTCTTT.

The CDR3 reads CASSLGGGHSETQYF. The CDR3 region has the DNA TGTGCCAGCAGCCTAGGTGGCGGTCACTCGGAGACCCAGTACTTC. The chain joins TRBV9 to TRBJ2-5; no reliable D call. The CDR3 is 15 amino acids. Germline values: CDR1 SGDLS, CDR2 YYNGEE. V gave up 4 bases and J gave up 5 bases, with 18 bases separating them.

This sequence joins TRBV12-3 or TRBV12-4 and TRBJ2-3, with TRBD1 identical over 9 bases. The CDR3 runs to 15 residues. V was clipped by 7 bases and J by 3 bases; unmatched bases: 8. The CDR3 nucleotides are TGTGCCAGCACCCGGACAGGGGTCGGAACAGATACGCAGTATTTT. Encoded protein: CASTRTGVGTDTQYF.

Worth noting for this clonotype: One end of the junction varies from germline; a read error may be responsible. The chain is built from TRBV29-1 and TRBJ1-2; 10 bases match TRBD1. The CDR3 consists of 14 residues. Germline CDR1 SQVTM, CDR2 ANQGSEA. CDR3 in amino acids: CSVDRTGGNYGCTF. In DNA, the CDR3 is TGCAGCGTTGATCGGACAGGGGGAAACTATGGCTGCACCTTC.

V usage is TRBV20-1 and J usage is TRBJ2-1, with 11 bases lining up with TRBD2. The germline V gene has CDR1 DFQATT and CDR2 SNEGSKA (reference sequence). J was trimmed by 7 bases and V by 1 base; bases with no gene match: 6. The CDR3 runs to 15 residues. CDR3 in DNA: TGCAGTGCTAGAGGAGGACTAGCGGGCGGGAATGAGCAGTTCTTC. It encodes CSARGGLAGGNEQFF.

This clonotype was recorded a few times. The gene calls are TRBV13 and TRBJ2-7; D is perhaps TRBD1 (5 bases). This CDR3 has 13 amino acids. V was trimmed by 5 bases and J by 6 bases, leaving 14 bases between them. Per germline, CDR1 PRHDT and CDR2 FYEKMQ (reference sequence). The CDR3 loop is CASSQFWQGEQYF. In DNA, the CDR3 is TGTGCCAGCAGCCAGTTCTGGCAGGGCGAGCAGTACTTC.

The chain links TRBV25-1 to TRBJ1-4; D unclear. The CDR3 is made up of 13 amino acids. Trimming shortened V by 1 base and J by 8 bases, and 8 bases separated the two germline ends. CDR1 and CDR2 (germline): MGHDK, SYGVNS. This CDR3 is CASSEFLGEKLFF. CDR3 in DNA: TGTGCCAGCAGTGAATTTCTGGGAGAAAAACTGTTTTTT.

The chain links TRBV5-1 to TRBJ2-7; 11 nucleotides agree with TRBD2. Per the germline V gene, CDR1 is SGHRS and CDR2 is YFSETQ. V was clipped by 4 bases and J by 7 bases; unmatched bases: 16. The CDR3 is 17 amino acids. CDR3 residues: CASSLGLAVPLGDEQYF. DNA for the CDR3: TGCGCCAGCAGCCTGGGACTAGCGGTACCTCTGGGGGATGAGCAGTACTTC. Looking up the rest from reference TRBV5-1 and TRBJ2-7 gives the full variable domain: KAGVTQTPRYLIKTRGQQVTLSCSPISGHRSVSWYQQTPGQGLQFLFEYFSETQRNKGNFPGRFSGRQFSNSRSEMNVSTLELGDSALYLCASSLGLAVPLGDEQYFGPGTRLTVT.

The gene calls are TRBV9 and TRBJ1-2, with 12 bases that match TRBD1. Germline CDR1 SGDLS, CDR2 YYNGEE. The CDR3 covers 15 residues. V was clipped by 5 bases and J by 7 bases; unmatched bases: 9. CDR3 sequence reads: CASSASGTGGPGYTF. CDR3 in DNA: TGTGCCAGCAGTGCCTCCGGGACAGGGGGCCCTGGCTACACCTTC.

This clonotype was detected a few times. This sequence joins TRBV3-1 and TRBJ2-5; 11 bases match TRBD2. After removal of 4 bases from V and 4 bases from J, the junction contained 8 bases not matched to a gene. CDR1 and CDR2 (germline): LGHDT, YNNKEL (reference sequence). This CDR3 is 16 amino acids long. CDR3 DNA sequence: TGTGCCAGCAGCCCGGGACTAGCGGCGGTGCGAGAGACCCAGTACTTC. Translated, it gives CASSPGLAAVRETQYF.

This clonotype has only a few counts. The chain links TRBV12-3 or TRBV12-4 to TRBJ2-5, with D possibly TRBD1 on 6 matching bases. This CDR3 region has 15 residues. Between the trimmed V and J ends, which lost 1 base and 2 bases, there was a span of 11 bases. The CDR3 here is CASSLGRTAQETQYF. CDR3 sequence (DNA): TGTGCCAGCAGTTTAGGGAGGACAGCTCAAGAGACCCAGTACTTC.

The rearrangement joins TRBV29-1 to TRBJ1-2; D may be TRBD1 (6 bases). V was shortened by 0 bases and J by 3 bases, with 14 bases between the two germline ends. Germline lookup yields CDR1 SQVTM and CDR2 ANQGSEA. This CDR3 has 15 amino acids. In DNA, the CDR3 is TGCAGCGTTGAAGATCCGGTGGAGGGGGACTATGGCTACACCTTC. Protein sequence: CSVEDPVEGDYGYTF.

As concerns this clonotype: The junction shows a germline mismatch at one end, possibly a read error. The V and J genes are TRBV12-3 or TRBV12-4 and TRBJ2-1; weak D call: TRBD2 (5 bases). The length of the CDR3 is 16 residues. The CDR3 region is CAGSFLLDLSYNEQFF. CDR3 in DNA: TGTGCCGGCAGTTTCTTACTAGACCTTTCCTACAATGAGCAGTTCTTC.